Below are 2 T cell receptor beta chains sequenced from a single sample in a study of blood T cell repertoires in COVID-19. The data were produced by immunoSEQ multiplex PCR, yet TCRdb's version contains in-frame clones alone and is incomplete. The sample yields 40,000 to 50,000 clones, more than 75% seen once. Sequencing input: peripheral blood. Receptors originate from a middle-aged man with active COVID-19.

Only one count was recorded for this clone. The chain joins TRBV5-1 to TRBJ2-5; D call uncertain. This CDR3 has 17 amino acids. V was clipped by 0 bases and J by 3 bases, with 18 bases between them. Looked up from germline, CDR1 is SGHRS and CDR2 is YFSETQ. This CDR3 is CASSLGAPVRQKETQYF. The CDR3 region has the DNA TGCGCCAGCAGCTTGGGGGCCCCAGTTAGGCAAAAAGAGACCCAGTACTTC.

The chain has TRBV11-1 and TRBJ2-7; 8 positions match TRBD1. Germline-derived CDR1 and CDR2 are SGHAT and FQDESV (reference sequence). The CDR3 has 13 residues. V shed 4 bases, J shed 4 bases, and the junction held 3 bases outside the gene matches. The CDR3 loop is CASSSGGEYEQYF. The CDR3 DNA reads as TGTGCCAGCAGCTCAGGGGGCGAATACGAGCAGTACTTC.